The 27 T cell receptor beta chains below were found in one sample sequenced in a study of OX40 agonist ivuxolimab in advanced cancers. Clones were sequenced by immunoSEQ multiplex PCR, and TCRdb holds only the in-frame ones, with some missing. The sample carries more than 45,000 clones, roughly 84% recorded once. The sequences come from CD4+ or CD8+ T cells sorted from blood, collected in a trial of the OX40 agonist ivuxolimab. Source of these receptors: an adult with an advanced solid tumor such as melanoma, head and neck, liver or kidney cancer.

The rearrangement uses TRBV2 and TRBJ2-7, with a weak D call TRBD2 (5 bases). The CDR3 contains 12 residues. V lost 3 bases and J 3 bases, leaving 6 bases between the germline ends. Germline V lookup: CDR1 SNHLY, CDR2 FYNNEI. CDR3: CASSERDYEQYF. The CDR3 bases are TGTGCCAGCAGTGAGAGGGACTACGAGCAGTACTTC. The variable domain in full, with the rest retrieved from reference TRBV2 and TRBJ2-7, is EPEVTQTPSHQVTQMGQEVILRCVPISNHLYFYWYRQILGQKVEFLVSFYNNEISEKSEIFDDQFSVERPDGSNFTLKIRSTKLEDSAMYFCASSERDYEQYFGPGTRLTVT.

The V gene is TRBV10-1, the J gene TRBJ1-1; 7 bases are shared with TRBD1. CDR1 WNHNN and CDR2 SYGVQD come from the germline V gene (reference sequence). Trimming at V came to 5 bases and at J to 1 base, leaving 1 base not matched to a gene. The CDR3 consists of 13 residues. CDR3 bases: TGCGCCAGCAGTCCAGGGGGGAACACTGAAGCTTTCTTT. It encodes CASSPGGNTEAFF.

As for this clone: At one end, the junction sequence differs from germline, possibly due to a read error. The chain is built from TRBV7-7 and TRBJ2-7; D gene uncertain. CDR1 and CDR2 from the germline V gene are SSHAT and FNYEAQ (reference sequence). The CDR3 contains 14 residues. CDR3 nucleotide sequence: TGTGCTAGCAGCCAGACCCCTGGAACCTACGAGCAGTACTTC. This codes for CASSQTPGTYEQYF.

This chain joins TRBV10-1 and TRBJ2-2, with TRBD2 matching 9 bases. The CDR3 has 16 residues. The V segment lost 3 bases and the J segment 4 bases; nucleotides outside the gene matches: 6. The germline gives CDR1 WNHNN, CDR2 SYGVQD (reference sequence). CDR3 region: CASSDTGTSFTGELFF. Written as DNA, the CDR3 is TGCGCCAGCAGTGATACCGGGACTAGCTTCACCGGGGAGCTGTTTTTT.

The chain employs TRBV9 and TRBJ2-3; 10 nucleotides align to TRBD1. The CDR3 extends over 15 amino acids. The germline V gene has CDR1 SGDLS and CDR2 YYNGEE. The trim removed 3 bases at V and 3 bases at J, leaving 4 bases unmatched. The CDR3 DNA reads TGTGCCAGCAGCGCCAGACAGGGGGCGACAGATACGCAGTATTTT. It codes for CASSARQGATDTQYF.

This chain joins TRBV9 and TRBJ1-2; TRBD1 might be the D (6 bases). The ends were cut back, 2 bases at V and 4 bases at J, with 12 bases in the middle. CDR1 and CDR2 from the germline V gene are SGDLS and YYNGEE. The CDR3 runs to 14 residues. Written as DNA, the CDR3 is TGTGCCAGCAGCGTCAATCAGGGGACCTATGGCTACACCTTC. This codes for CASSVNQGTYGYTF.

J is TRBJ1-2 and V is TRBV6-6, with D uncertain. CDR1 and CDR2 (germline): MNHNY, SVGAGI (reference sequence). V was pared by 3 bases and J by 6 bases, with 8 bases between. The CDR3 is 12 amino acids. CDR3 nucleotide sequence: TGTGCCAGCAGTTATTTGGGGAATGGCTACACCTTC. It encodes CASSYLGNGYTF.

The chain employs TRBV19 and TRBJ1-5; TRBD1 is a possible D gene (6 bases). The CDR3 is 14 amino acids. The germline V and J ends were trimmed by 10 bases and 1 base, with 14 bases remaining between them. Germline-derived CDR1 and CDR2 are LNHDA and SQIVND (reference sequence). DNA of the CDR3: TGTGCCACCCGGGGGGCAGCGAGCAATCAGCCCCAGCATTTT. Its protein is CATRGAASNQPQHF.

The chain combines TRBV27 with TRBJ1-1; D not certain. Trimming removed 0 bases from V and 2 bases from J, with 4 bases in between. The CDR3 is made up of 13 amino acids. CDR1 is MNHEY and CDR2 is SMNVEV in the germline V gene (reference sequence). CDR3 region: CASSLSANTEAFF. The DNA for the CDR3 is TGTGCCAGCAGTTTATCGGCTAACACTGAAGCTTTCTTT.

This chain connects TRBV18 to TRBJ2-3; 12 bases fit TRBD2. CDR3 size: 16 residues. V dropped 3 bases and J dropped 2; count of bases not matched to a gene: 3. CDR1 KGHSH and CDR2 LQKENI come from the germline V gene. CDR3 in DNA: TGTGCCAGCTCACCGAGGACTAGCGGGAACACAGATACGCAGTATTTT. Its translation is CASSPRTSGNTDTQYF.

The CDR3 coding sequence is TGTGCCAGCCGTACTAGCGGGCTCTACGAGCAGTACTTC. This encodes CASRTSGLYEQYF. The chain uses TRBV6-1 and TRBJ2-7; 9 bases map to TRBD2. The germline V gene has CDR1 MNHNS and CDR2 SASEGT. The CDR3 consists of 13 residues. V lost 8 bases and J lost 3; bases outside the gene matches: 5.

This clone came up a few times. This chain uses TRBV7-2 with TRBJ2-7; weak D call: TRBD1 (5 bases). Germline CDR1 is SGHTA and CDR2 is FQGNSA. CDR3 length: 13 amino acids. V lost 8 bases, J lost 5 bases, and 16 bases lay in between. The CDR3 coding sequence is TGTGCCAGCGGGGCTCACCCTAGGAACGAGCAGTACTTC. It encodes CASGAHPRNEQYF.

The table lists this clone with a few counts. The chain carries TRBV6-6 and TRBJ2-7; a possible D gene is TRBD2 (6 bases). This CDR3 contains 13 residues. The germline V gene has CDR1 MNHNY and CDR2 SVGAGI (reference sequence). V was trimmed by 8 bases and J by 5 bases, leaving 16 bases between them. CDR3 residues: CASLDGTWNEQYF. CDR3 coding DNA: TGTGCCAGCTTGGACGGGACTTGGAACGAGCAGTACTTC.

The rearrangement links TRBV7-2 to TRBJ1-5; no definite D call. CDR3 length equals 14 residues. Trimming took 2 bases from V and 5 from J, leaving 10 bases between them. The V gene's germline CDR1 is SGHTA and CDR2 FQGNSA. DNA for the CDR3: TGTGCCAGCAGCTTATGGGGTATGGATCAGCCCCAGCATTTT. Translation gives CASSLWGMDQPQHF.

The chain couples TRBV5-5 to TRBJ1-5, with a tentative D call TRBD1 (6 bases). This CDR3 contains 13 residues. V dropped 4 bases and J dropped 4 bases, with 9 bases sitting between them. The germline gives CDR1 SGHKS, CDR2 YYEKEE (reference sequence). The CDR3 sequence is CASSRDNNQPQHF. Here the CDR3 DNA reads TGTGCCAGCAGCCGGGACAATAATCAGCCCCAGCATTTT.

The chain recombines TRBV5-6 with TRBJ1-2; 9 bases map to TRBD1. V lost 4 bases to trimming and J lost 4 bases; unmatched junction nucleotides: 5. The length of the CDR3 is 14 residues. Looked up from germline, CDR1 is SGHDT and CDR2 is YYEEEE. DNA for the CDR3: TGTGCCAGCAGCCCACAGGGGGCTGGCTATGGCTACACCTTC. This encodes CASSPQGAGYGYTF. Supplemented by reference TRBV5-6 and TRBJ1-2, the full variable domain reads DAGVTQSPTHLIKTRGQQVTLRCSPKSGHDTVSWYQQALGQGPQFIFQYYEEEERQRGNFPDRFSGHQFPNYSSELNVNALLLGDSALYLCASSPQGAGYGYTFGSGTRLTVV.

The chain joins TRBV29-1 to TRBJ1-3; D is ambiguous. Looked up from germline, CDR1 is SQVTM and CDR2 is ANQGSEA. The CDR3 consists of 13 residues. The V end lost 6 bases, the J end lost 3 bases, and 12 bases lay between the germline ends. The CDR3 here is CSVSTSSGNTIYF. Written as DNA, the CDR3 is TGCAGCGTCTCAACCTCAAGTGGAAACACCATATATTTT.

The chain combines TRBV18 with TRBJ2-7, with TRBD2 matching 7 bases. From germline, CDR1 is KGHSH and CDR2 LQKENI. V was pared by 8 bases and J by 3 bases, with 7 bases of the junction left unmatched. The CDR3 covers 13 residues. CDR3 region: CASTQREGYEQYF. CDR3 in DNA: TGTGCCAGCACACAAAGGGAGGGCTACGAGCAGTACTTC.

The rearrangement links TRBV28 to TRBJ2-5; a weak D match, TRBD2 (5 bases). The end of the DNA aligns better with TRBJ2-7, so the J call may be wrong. Germline V gene lookup returns CDR1 MDHEN and CDR2 SYDVKM. The CDR3 has 13 residues. The DNA of the CDR3 is TGTGCCAGCAGTAGCGGTTCTCCCTACGAGCAGTACTTC. Protein: CASSSGSPYEQYF.

The gene calls are TRBV5-1 and TRBJ1-1; D is perhaps TRBD1 (5 bases). Trimming removed 3 bases from V and 6 bases from J, with 18 bases in between. Looked up from germline, CDR1 is SGHRS and CDR2 is YFSETQ. The length of the CDR3 is 15 residues. The CDR3 nucleotides read TGCGCCAGCAGCTCCCACCTCAGCGACAGCTCTGAAGCTTTCTTT. Translation: CASSSHLSDSSEAFF. The full variable domain, rest sourced from reference TRBV5-1 and TRBJ1-1, is KAGVTQTPRYLIKTRGQQVTLSCSPISGHRSVSWYQQTPGQGLQFLFEYFSETQRNKGNFPGRFSGRQFSNSRSEMNVSTLELGDSALYLCASSSHLSDSSEAFFGQGTRLTVV.

The table lists this clone with a few counts. This sequence joins TRBV21-1 and TRBJ1-1. TRBV21-1 is designated a pseudogene. The CDR3 runs 16 residues. CDR3 DNA sequence: TGTGCCAGCAGCAAAGCGCCCCGCCTGAGGAACACTGAAGCTTTCTTT. Protein product: CASSKAPRLRNTEAFF.

This clone has just a few counts. The rearrangement uses TRBV11-2 and TRBJ2-1; TRBD1 matches at 10 bases. The CDR3 covers 16 residues. With 1 base clipped from V and 6 bases from J, the junction kept 6 bases outside the gene matches. Germline V gene lookup returns CDR1 SGHAT and CDR2 FQNNGV. CDR3 nucleotides: TGTGCCAGCAGCTTAGCACCGGGACAGGGGTCCAATGAGCAGTTCTTC. Translating it yields CASSLAPGQGSNEQFF.

This clone was counted only a few times. The chain links TRBV28 to TRBJ2-7, with D possibly being TRBD1 (6 bases). This CDR3 has 12 amino acids. Trimming left V 10 bases short and J 2 bases short, with 12 bases between. Germline V gene data show CDR1 as MDHEN and CDR2 as SYDVKM. The CDR3 sequence: CATRGVTYEQYF. DNA of the CDR3: TGTGCCACCAGGGGCGTAACCTACGAGCAGTACTTC. Full variable domain (remainder filled in from reference TRBV28 and TRBJ2-7): DVKVTQSSRYLVKRTGEKVFLECVQDMDHENMFWYRQDPGLGLRLIYFSYDVKMKEKGDIPEGYSVSREKKERFSLILESASTNQTSMYLCATRGVTYEQYFGPGTRLTVT.

This clone showed up just once. The J gene is TRBJ2-5, the V gene TRBV6-5; TRBD1 matches 9 bases. Gene TRBJ2-7 matches the end of the DNA better, so the J call may be wrong. This CDR3 comprises 14 residues. CDR1 and CDR2 from the germline V gene are MNHEY and SVGAGI. The CDR3 sequence is CASSIGTGRHEQYF. CDR3 DNA: TGTGCCAGCAGTATAGGGACAGGGCGACACGAGCAGTACTTC.

This clone was observed a single time. The rearrangement uses TRBV6-5 and TRBJ2-3, with 9 nucleotides matching TRBD2. The CDR3 has 15 amino acids. The germline V gene encodes CDR1 MNHEY and CDR2 SVGAGI. The ends lost 5 bases at V and 5 bases at J; junction bases unmatched: 8. This CDR3 reads CASSPGLARLDTQYF. The CDR3 nucleotides read TGTGCCAGCAGTCCCGGACTAGCGAGACTAGATACGCAGTATTTT.

The V gene is TRBV9, the J gene TRBJ2-7; 14 bases align to TRBD2. Per the germline V gene, CDR1 is SGDLS and CDR2 is YYNGEE. The J segment lost 5 bases and the V segment lost 2 bases, leaving 12 bases of the junction unmatched. This CDR3 has 18 residues. The CDR3 DNA follows: TGTGCCAGCAGCGTCGCTGCGGGGACTAGCGGGAGTGGCCACGAGCAGTACTTC. It is translated as CASSVAAGTSGSGHEQYF.

The genes are TRBV5-4 and TRBJ1-3; D is uncertain. Germline CDR1 reads SGHNT; CDR2 reads YYREEE (reference sequence). The CDR3 extends over 13 amino acids. The V gene lost 1 base and the J gene lost 0 bases, with 2 bases spanning the gap. The CDR3 reads CASSLRSGNTIYF. Here the CDR3 DNA reads TGTGCCAGCAGCTTGCGCTCTGGAAACACCATATATTTT.